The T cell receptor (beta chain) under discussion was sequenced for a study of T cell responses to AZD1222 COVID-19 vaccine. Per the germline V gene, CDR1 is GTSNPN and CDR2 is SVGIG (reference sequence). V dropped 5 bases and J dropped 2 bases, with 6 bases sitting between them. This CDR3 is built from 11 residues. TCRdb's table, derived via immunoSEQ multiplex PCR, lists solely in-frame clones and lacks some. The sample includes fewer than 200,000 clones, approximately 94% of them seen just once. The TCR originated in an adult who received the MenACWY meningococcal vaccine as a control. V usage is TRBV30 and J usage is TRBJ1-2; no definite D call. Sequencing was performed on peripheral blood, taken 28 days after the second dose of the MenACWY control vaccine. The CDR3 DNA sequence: TGTGCCTGGGTTCTCAACTATGGCTACACCTTC. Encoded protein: CAWVLNYGYTF.